The next 2 T cell receptor beta chains were all read from a single sample in a study of T cells expressing NK-cell markers. TCRdb reanalyzed the 5' RACE reads and collapses them to one entry per CDR3 protein, without DNA. This sample's table has 400,000 to 550,000 distinct CDR3 sequences. The sample consisted of blood T cells: a sorted CD56 or NKG2C T cell subset, CD4+ or CD8+ T cells, or bulk PBMC T cells (not recorded which). These receptors originate from a woman between 18 and 70 years old in good health.

This chain links TRBV4-2 with TRBJ2-5; the D gene TCRdb calls, TRBD1, cannot be checked with no DNA. The CDR3 is 16 residues long. Germline V gene lookup returns CDR1 LGHNA and CDR2 YNFKEQ. CDR3 sequence: CASSQDPGQGWETQYF.

Here the CDR3 reads CASSLSPGGADTQYF. The chain combines TRBV5-4 with TRBJ2-3; the TCRdb D gene call, TRBD2, has no DNA to confirm it. This CDR3 comprises 15 residues. Germline V gene lookup returns CDR1 SGHNT and CDR2 YYREEE (reference sequence).